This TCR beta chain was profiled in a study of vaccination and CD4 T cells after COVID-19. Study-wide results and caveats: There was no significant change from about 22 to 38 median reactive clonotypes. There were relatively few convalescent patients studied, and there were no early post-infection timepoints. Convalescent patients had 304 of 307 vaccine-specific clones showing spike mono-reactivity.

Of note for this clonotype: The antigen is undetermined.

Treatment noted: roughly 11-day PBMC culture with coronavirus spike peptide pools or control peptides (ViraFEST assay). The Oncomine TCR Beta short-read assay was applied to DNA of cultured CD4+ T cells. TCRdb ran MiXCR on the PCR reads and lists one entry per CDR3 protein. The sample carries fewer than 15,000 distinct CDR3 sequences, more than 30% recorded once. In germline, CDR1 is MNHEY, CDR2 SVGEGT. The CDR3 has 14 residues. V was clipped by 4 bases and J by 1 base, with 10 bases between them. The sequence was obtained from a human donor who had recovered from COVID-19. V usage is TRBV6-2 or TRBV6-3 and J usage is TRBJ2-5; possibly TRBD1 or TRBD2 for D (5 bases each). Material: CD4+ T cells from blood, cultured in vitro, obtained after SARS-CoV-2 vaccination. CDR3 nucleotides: TGTGCCAGCAGTTCCTCCGGGACCCAAGAGACCCAGTACTTC. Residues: CASSSSGTQETQYF.